Each of the 15 T cell receptor beta chains below was sequenced from the same sample in a study of blood T cell repertoires in COVID-19. Clones were read by immunoSEQ multiplex PCR, and TCRdb kept only the in-frame ones, dropping some. Among approximately 280,000 clones listed, roughly 86% were seen once. Specimen: PBMCs or T cells enriched from blood (not recorded which). Receptors originate from a woman between 18 and 29 years old who had recovered from COVID-19.

The V call is TRBV19, the J call TRBJ2-7, with 8 bases lining up with TRBD2. The CDR3 loop spans 15 amino acids. V was pared by 1 base and J by 7 bases, with 9 bases of the junction left unmatched. Germline-derived CDR1 and CDR2 are LNHDA and SQIVND (reference sequence). The CDR3 protein is CASSIVTGGPREQYF. The CDR3 region has the DNA TGTGCCAGTAGTATAGTGACGGGAGGGCCGCGAGAGCAGTACTTC.

This chain links TRBV2 with TRBJ1-5, with 9 bases lining up with TRBD1. Germline CDR1 reads SNHLY; CDR2 reads FYNNEI. J lost 5 bases, V lost 5 bases, and 4 bases had no gene match. This CDR3 comprises 14 residues. The CDR3 region is CASSSDRGDQPQHF. The CDR3 DNA sequence: TGTGCCAGCAGTTCGGACAGGGGAGATCAGCCCCAGCATTTT.

The chain is built from TRBV19 and TRBJ2-5, with D unclear. The length of the CDR3 is 13 residues. CDR1 is LNHDA and CDR2 is SQIVND in the germline V gene (reference sequence). V lost 5 bases and J 2 bases, leaving 9 bases between the germline ends. This CDR3 is CASSDTVQETQYF. The CDR3 bases are TGTGCCAGTAGTGACACGGTACAAGAGACCCAGTACTTC.

The chain is built from TRBV27 and TRBJ1-2; D call uncertain. The V and J ends lost 0 bases and 2 bases respectively, with 10 bases between them. CDR1 is MNHEY, CDR2 SMNVEV, per germline (reference sequence). The CDR3 has 15 amino acids. As DNA, the CDR3 is TGTGCCAGCAGTTTATCGAGTAGTCTAAACTATGGCTACACCTTC. Amino acid sequence: CASSLSSSLNYGYTF.

The chain carries TRBV4-3 and TRBJ2-7; D perhaps matches TRBD1 (6 bases). The length of the CDR3 is 16 residues. In germline, CDR1 is LGHNA, CDR2 YSLEER. V lost 0 bases and J lost 5, with 17 bases in between. The CDR3 DNA sequence: TGCGCCAGCAGCCAAGATCACGAACAGGGCCTTAACGAGCAGTACTTC. Residues: CASSQDHEQGLNEQYF.

This rearrangement joins TRBV25-1 to TRBJ2-6; D gene ambiguous. This CDR3 has 14 amino acids. With 4 bases removed from V and 0 bases from J, the gap between germline ends came to 4 bases. CDR1 MGHDK and CDR2 SYGVNS come from the germline V gene. The CDR3 is CASSVHSGANVLTF. The CDR3 DNA is TGTGCCAGCAGTGTACACTCTGGGGCCAACGTCCTGACTTTC.

The chain recombines TRBV7-9 with TRBJ2-1, with TRBD2 identical over 8 bases. The CDR3 is 16 residues long. Germline CDR1 SEHNR, CDR2 FQNEAQ (reference sequence). The trim removed 9 bases at V and 2 bases at J, leaving 12 bases unmatched. For the CDR3, the DNA is TGTGCCAGTACCCGGAGGCGGGAGGTCACCTACAATGAGCAGTTCTTC. Its translation is CASTRRREVTYNEQFF.

J is TRBJ1-4 and V is TRBV9; possible D gene TRBD1, 5 bases. With 4 bases removed from V and 0 bases from J, the gap between germline ends came to 16 bases. The germline gives CDR1 SGDLS, CDR2 YYNGEE. The CDR3 has 17 amino acids. The CDR3 region is CASSTAQGPTTNEKLFF. The CDR3 coding sequence is TGTGCCAGCAGCACCGCCCAGGGCCCAACAACTAATGAAAAACTGTTTTTT. Combining the CDR3 with reference TRBV9 and TRBJ1-4 gives the whole variable domain DSGVTQTPKHLITATGQRVTLRCSPRSGDLSVYWYQQSLDQGLQFLIQYYNGEERAKGNILERFSAQQFPDLHSELNLSSLELGDSALYFCASSTAQGPTTNEKLFFGSGTQLSVL.

CDR3 loop: CASSVGTYTEAFF. DNA of the CDR3: TGTGCCAGCAGCGTAGGTACTTACACTGAAGCTTTCTTT. The J gene is TRBJ1-1, the V gene TRBV9; the D is unclear. Germline CDR1 SGDLS, CDR2 YYNGEE. CDR3 size: 13 residues. The V end lost 0 bases, the J end lost 3 bases, and 6 bases lay between the germline ends.

The J gene is TRBJ2-5, the V gene TRBV30; 9 nucleotides line up with TRBD2. V gave up 4 bases and J gave up 2 bases; unmatched junction bases: 5. CDR1 and CDR2 (germline): GTSNPN, SVGIG (reference sequence). The CDR3 contains 14 residues. CDR3 coding DNA: TGTGCCTGGACCAAGACTAGCGGTCAAGAGACCCAGTACTTC. The encoded protein is CAWTKTSGQETQYF.

The J gene is TRBJ1-1, the V gene TRBV15; D is unclear. The CDR3 totals 15 residues. The ends were cut back, 1 base at V and 1 base at J, with 10 bases in the middle. Germline-derived CDR1 and CDR2 are LNHNV and YYDKDF (reference sequence). The CDR3 is CATSRGKGRNTEAFF. The CDR3 DNA sequence: TGTGCCACCAGCAGAGGAAAAGGGAGGAACACTGAAGCTTTCTTT.

The rearrangement uses TRBV3-1 (or the pseudogene TRBV3-2) and TRBJ1-2; 7 positions agree with TRBD1. The CDR3 loop spans 14 amino acids. Germline CDR1 and CDR2: LGHDT and YNNKEL (reference sequence). The ends lost 0 bases at V and 8 bases at J; junction bases unmatched: 6. The CDR3 reads CASSQETGAGGYTF. The DNA of the CDR3 is TGTGCCAGCAGCCAAGAAACAGGGGCAGGGGGCTACACCTTC.

The chain links TRBV3-1 (or the pseudogene TRBV3-2) to TRBJ1-2; D gene ambiguous. The CDR3 totals 12 residues. Germline V gene lookup returns CDR1 LGHDT and CDR2 YNNKEL (reference sequence). V was shortened by 4 bases and J by 8 bases, with 11 bases between the two germline ends. The DNA for the CDR3 is TGTGCCAGCAGCCTGCCAGGAGGGGGCTACACCTTC. Translated: CASSLPGGGYTF.

This clone was detected once. This chain links TRBV5-5 with TRBJ1-1; D possibly corresponds to TRBD1 (6 bases). V was shortened by 1 base and J by 7 bases, with 14 bases between the two germline ends. This CDR3 has 14 residues. Germline V lookup: CDR1 SGHKS, CDR2 YYEKEE (reference sequence). Here the CDR3 reads CASSLLTGFGEAFF. Here the CDR3 DNA reads TGTGCCAGCAGCTTGTTAACAGGGTTCGGTGAAGCTTTCTTT. The variable domain in full, with the rest retrieved from reference TRBV5-5 and TRBJ1-1, is DAGVTQSPTHLIKTRGQQVTLRCSPISGHKSVSWYQQVLGQGPQFIFQYYEKEERGRGNFPDRFSARQFPNYSSELNVNALLLGDSALYLCASSLLTGFGEAFFGQGTRLTVV.

The CDR3 loop reads CASTTGANQPQHF. CDR3 DNA sequence: TGTGCCAGCACGACAGGCGCGAATCAGCCCCAGCATTTT. V gene TRBV27 combines with J gene TRBJ1-5; perhaps TRBD1 as D (6 bases). The CDR3 is 13 residues long. The germline V and J ends were trimmed by 7 bases and 4 bases, with 11 bases remaining between them. Per the germline V gene, CDR1 is MNHEY and CDR2 is SMNVEV (reference sequence).